This T cell receptor (beta chain) was documented in a study of preoperative IRX-2 immunotherapy in early breast cancer. This clone was observed a few times. The CDR3 loop spans 16 amino acids. Germline-derived CDR1 and CDR2 are MNHGY and SAAAGT. Unmatched junction bases numbered 8, after V lost 6 bases and J lost 5 bases. Described treatment: preoperative locoregional IRX-2 cytokine immunotherapy. Sequencing was performed with immunoSEQ multiplex PCR; in TCRdb, only in-frame clones are kept and a portion is missing. The sample consists of 40,000 to 50,000 clones, around 77% of them appearing once. The chain employs TRBV6-8 and TRBJ2-3; 13 positions match TRBD2. The source is a human donor with breast cancer. The specimen comprised tumor tissue, sampled after IRX-2 immunotherapy. The CDR3, as DNA: TGTGCCAGCAGACGCGGACTAGCGGGGGTCGGAGATACGCAGTATTTT. This translates into CASRRGLAGVGDTQYF.